These T cell receptor beta chains were read from a single sample in a study of response to subunit inactivated influenza vaccine. TCRdb recomputed calls from the RT-PCR reads with MiXCR, one row per CDR3 protein. The sample lists fewer than 550,000 distinct CDR3 sequences, over 25% occurring once. Sequenced material: CD4+ T cells sorted from PBMCs, taken about 5 days after vaccination. The receptors here all came from a man aged 45-60 years who received an inactivated influenza vaccine. Both conserved end residues are part of each CDR3. Each record gives: clone size, J gene, V gene, D gene, CDR3 DNA, CDR3 protein. A D gene is named only where the DNA matches it firmly. Rows give clone size only sometimes, using once, few, many, or a class for an expanded clone.

few TRBJ2-5 TRBV6-2/TRBV6-3 TRBD1 TGTGCCAGCACCACGCGACAGGGCCGAGGGACCCAGTACTTC CASTTRQGRGTQYF
NA TRBJ2-1 TRBV19 NA TGTGCCAGTAGTTCTCCGACTAGTTGGAGCTCCTACAATGAGCAGTTCTTC CASSSPTSWSSYNEQFF
NA TRBJ2-1 TRBV12-3/TRBV12-4 NA TGTGCCAGCAGTTTTTTAAATAAGGAGCAGTTCTTC CASSFLNKEQFF
few TRBJ2-1 TRBV12-3/TRBV12-4 TRBD2 TGTGCCAGCAGTCCAATACTAGCGGGACCATACAATGAGCAGTTCTTC CASSPILAGPYNEQFF
NA TRBJ2-2 TRBV4-2 TRBD2 TGTGCCAGCAGCCACGGACGCCCCGGGACTAGCGGGGGTTCGAACACCGGGGAGCTGTTTTTT CASSHGRPGTSGGSNTGELFF
few TRBJ2-3 TRBV20-1 NA TGCTGCGCTAGAGCGCTCCGAACGGGGGCCGCGATAGTTTCTAGCACAGATACGCAGTATTTT CCARALRTGAAIVSSTDTQYF
many TRBJ1-5 TRBV3-1 NA TGTGCCAGCAGCCTTCAGGGTTATCAGCCCCAGCATTTT CASSLQGYQPQHF
many TRBJ1-6 TRBV6-2/TRBV6-3 NA TGTGCCAGCAGTTACAGGCCAGATGCCAATTCACCCCTCCACTTT CASSYRPDANSPLHF
NA TRBJ2-1 TRBV7-3 TRBD2 TGTGCCAGCAGACACAGCGGGAGTCGGAACAATGAGCAGTTCTTC CASRHSGSRNNEQFF
NA TRBJ1-6 TRBV20-1 TRBD1 TGCAGTGCTCTAACCGACAGGGGACCCCAATATATGAATTCACCCCTCCACTTT CSALTDRGPQYMNSPLHF
few TRBJ2-3 TRBV5-6 TRBD2 TGTGCCAGCAGCGGAACTAGCGGGCCGAGCACAGATACGCAGTATTTT CASSGTSGPSTDTQYF
NA TRBJ1-6 TRBV28 NA TGTGCCAGCAGAGGACAGAATAATTCACCCCTCCACTTT CASRGQNNSPLHF
NA TRBJ1-5 TRBV7-2 NA TGTGCCAGCAGCTTATTTGGGGGTGGTCAGCCCCAGCATTTT CASSLFGGGQPQHF
NA TRBJ1-5 TRBV20-1 NA TGCAGTGCTACCTTCGAGGTAAATCAGCCCCAGCATTTT CSATFEVNQPQHF
few TRBJ1-5 TRBV5-1 NA TGCGCCAGCAGCTTCGGGGAGGATCAGCCCCAGCATTTT CASSFGEDQPQHF
NA TRBJ2-6 TRBV2 TRBD1 TGTGCCAGCAGTGTCATCGGACAGGCGACCTCTGGAGTCAACGTCCTGACTTTC CASSVIGQATSGVNVLTF
many TRBJ1-1 TRBV5-1 NA TGCGCCAGCAGAGAACAGGCGGGCACTGAAGCTTTCTTT CASREQAGTEAFF
once TRBJ2-4 TRBV4-1 NA TGCGCCAGCAGCCAGGGACCTAAGGGGCGGTTGGCCAAAAACATTCAGTACTTC CASSQGPKGRLAKNIQYF
NA TRBJ2-3 TRBV7-9 NA TGTGCCAGCAGCTTCTACGGTTCCAGCACAGATACGCAGTATTTT CASSFYGSSTDTQYF
NA TRBJ2-7 TRBV29-1 TRBD1 TGCAGCGTCACGGGACAGACCGCGCAGTACTTC CSVTGQTAQYF
NA TRBJ1-2 TRBV12-3/TRBV12-4 NA NA CASSSSTGTGYTF
NA TRBJ2-7 TRBV6-5 TRBD2 TGTGCCAGCAGTTACCGAGCGGGGCCTTACGAGCAGTACTTC CASSYRAGPYEQYF
few TRBJ1-3 TRBV6-1 NA TGTGCCAGCACCACGGAGGGTTTACACTCTGGAAACACCATATATTTT CASTTEGLHSGNTIYF
few TRBJ2-1 TRBV14 TRBD2 TGTGCCAGCAGCCAAGTGCGGTCTAGCGGGTACAATGAGCAGTTCTTC CASSQVRSSGYNEQFF
many TRBJ1-5 TRBV6-2/TRBV6-3 NA TGTGCCAGCAGCTTTGGGACGAATCAGCCCCAGCATTTT CASSFGTNQPQHF
few TRBJ1-3 TRBV7-2 NA TGTGCCAGCAGCTTAGGAATCCCTGGAAACACCATATATTTT CASSLGIPGNTIYF
few TRBJ2-3 TRBV10-3 NA TGTGCCCACGGCCCGGGTGATACGCAGTATTTT CAHGPGDTQYF